This entry features one T cell receptor beta chain sequence. This record comes from a study of T cell clones after liver transplantation. Across the study: Patients counted as tolerant after at least one year off all immunosuppression, enzymes not exceeding twice normal.

Only in-frame clones appear in the TCRdb table, and some are missing; sequencing was by immunoSEQ multiplex PCR. The repertoire holds tens of thousands of clones, with roughly 80% as singletons. The CDR3 loop spans 14 amino acids. The germline CDR1 and CDR2 sequences are SGHRS and YFSETQ. V shed 0 bases and J shed 4 bases, with 9 bases lying between them. The chain joins TRBV5-1 to TRBJ2-3; D call uncertain. This receptor was obtained from a human patient who received a liver transplant. The graft donor may have given rise to some T cells. The input for sequencing was CD4+ T cells from blood, taken 46 months after liver transplant. CDR3 residues: CASSLVVSSDTQYF. The CDR3 nucleotides are TGCGCCAGCAGCTTGGTGGTTTCTTCAGATACGCAGTATTTT.